This entry lists 22 T cell receptor beta chains sequenced from one sample in a study of T cell responses to AZD1222 COVID-19 vaccine. TCRdb keeps only in-frame clones here, not all; method: immunoSEQ multiplex PCR. The sample shows approximately 130,000 clones, 90% of them seen only once. Specimen: peripheral blood, collected on day 0 of AZD1222 vaccination. The receptors stem from an adult in good health.

The chain has TRBV28 and TRBJ1-1, with D maybe TRBD1 (5 bases). The V end was cut by 2 bases, the J end by 0 bases, with 10 bases between. The CDR3 is 15 amino acids. The V gene's germline CDR1 is MDHEN and CDR2 SYDVKM. This chain's CDR3 is CASSLGDGMNTEAFF. For the CDR3, the DNA is TGTGCCAGCAGTTTAGGGGACGGCATGAACACTGAAGCTTTCTTT.

The chain employs TRBV18 and TRBJ1-2; D is unresolved. CDR3 size: 15 residues. Germline V gene lookup returns CDR1 KGHSH and CDR2 LQKENI. V gave up 5 bases and J gave up 2 bases, with 15 bases separating them. CDR3 in amino acids: CASSASAQNNYGYTF. CDR3 nucleotides: TGTGCCAGCTCAGCCTCCGCACAGAACAACTATGGCTACACCTTC.

The chain recombines TRBV11-2 with TRBJ1-4; D is perhaps TRBD1 (5 bases). Germline V CDR1 and CDR2: SGHAT, FQNNGV. The V gene lost 0 bases and the J gene lost 6 bases, with 11 bases spanning the gap. CDR3 length equals 15 residues. The CDR3 sequence: CASSLDRGSHEKLFF. The CDR3 DNA sequence: TGTGCCAGCAGCTTAGATCGGGGGAGTCATGAAAAACTGTTTTTT.

The chain joins TRBV5-1 to TRBJ2-5; 10 bases match TRBD1. The CDR3 length is 22 residues. The germline CDR1 and CDR2 sequences are SGHRS and YFSETQ. With 3 bases clipped from V and 2 bases from J, the junction kept 25 bases outside the gene matches. CDR3 loop: CASSSPRQGAGSYTEIQETQYF. The CDR3 DNA follows: TGCGCCAGCAGCTCACCTCGACAGGGGGCTGGATCGTACACTGAAATTCAAGAGACCCAGTACTTC. The entire variable domain, with the rest obtained from reference TRBV5-1 and TRBJ2-5, is as follows: KAGVTQTPRYLIKTRGQQVTLSCSPISGHRSVSWYQQTPGQGLQFLFEYFSETQRNKGNFPGRFSGRQFSNSRSEMNVSTLELGDSALYLCASSSPRQGAGSYTEIQETQYFGPGTRLLVL.

The gene calls are TRBV11-2 and TRBJ2-2; 7 bases line up with TRBD1. V trimming: 6 bases; J trimming: 7 bases; junction bases outside the gene matches: 8. CDR1 and CDR2 from the germline V gene are SGHAT and FQNNGV. The CDR3 has 14 amino acids. In DNA form, the CDR3 reads TGTGCCAGCAGACGGACAGGAGTCGACGGGGAGCTGTTTTTT. As protein: CASRRTGVDGELFF.

The chain links TRBV28 to TRBJ1-3; the D is unclear. The CDR3 spans 15 residues. V was clipped by 9 bases and J by 9 bases, with 24 bases between them. CDR1 and CDR2 from the germline V gene are MDHEN and SYDVKM. The CDR3 spells CASSPQGPPSPTIYF. CDR3 DNA: TGTGCCAGTTCCCCCCAAGGGCCCCCCTCCCCCACCATATATTTT.

This chain connects TRBV3-1 (or the pseudogene TRBV3-2) to TRBJ2-1, with D possibly matching TRBD2 (7 bases). Germline V gene sequence: CDR1 LGHDT, CDR2 YNNKEL (reference sequence). Trimming cost V 3 bases and J 9 bases, with 12 bases left between them. The CDR3 consists of 13 residues. The CDR3 DNA sequence: TGTGCCAGCAGCCAGGGAGGGGGTTTTGAGCAGTTCTTC. Translating it yields CASSQGGGFEQFF.

This chain links TRBV19 with TRBJ2-6, with 8 bases matching TRBD2. V lost 7 bases and J lost 1; bases outside the gene matches: 3. The germline gives CDR1 LNHDA, CDR2 SQIVND (reference sequence). There are 15 residues in the CDR3. This CDR3 is CASTREGSGANVLTF. Here the CDR3 DNA reads TGTGCCAGTACCCGGGAGGGATCTGGGGCCAACGTCCTGACTTTC.

The chain recombines TRBV5-1 with TRBJ2-3, with D perhaps assigned TRBD1 or TRBD2 (5 bases each). Germline V gives CDR1 SGHRS, CDR2 YFSETQ. V dropped 5 bases and J dropped 4 bases, with 23 bases sitting between them. This CDR3 spans 17 amino acids. CDR3 nucleotides: TGCGCCAGCAGGTTCGGAGGTGGCAGGGTATTGGCAGATACGCAGTATTTT. Translation: CASRFGGGRVLADTQYF.

The chain combines TRBV3-1 (or the pseudogene TRBV3-2) with TRBJ2-2; 9 bases are a match to TRBD1. Trimming cost V 3 bases and J 5 bases; bases outside gene matches: 4. The length of the CDR3 is 15 residues. Germline V gene lookup returns CDR1 LGHDT and CDR2 YNNKEL (reference sequence). The CDR3 DNA sequence: TGTGCCAGCAGCCAGGACAGGGGTCGGACCGGGGAGCTGTTTTTT. This sequence encodes CASSQDRGRTGELFF.

Only one count was recorded for this clone. The CDR3 DNA follows: TGTGCCACCAGCAGAGATCGTGGCGGGAGTCCCTACGAGCAGTACTTC. It encodes CATSRDRGGSPYEQYF. The chain is built from TRBV15 and TRBJ2-7; 7 bases map to TRBD2. The CDR3 loop spans 16 amino acids. The V gene end was trimmed by 0 bases and the J gene end by 2 bases; junction bases not matched to a gene: 7. From germline, CDR1 is LNHNV and CDR2 YYDKDF (reference sequence).

The V and J genes are TRBV9 and TRBJ2-5; 14 bases map to TRBD2. Germline V lookup: CDR1 SGDLS, CDR2 YYNGEE. The CDR3 loop spans 18 amino acids. Trimming took 3 bases from V and 3 from J; bases not matched to a gene: 10. CDR3 nucleotide sequence: TGTGCCAGCAGCGGCACTCATCCGGGACTAGCGGGAGAAGAGACCCAGTACTTC. It is translated as CASSGTHPGLAGEETQYF.

This chain uses TRBV19 with TRBJ2-3; 9 bases fit TRBD1. The germline gives CDR1 LNHDA, CDR2 SQIVND (reference sequence). CDR3 length: 15 amino acids. The trim removed 5 bases at V and 4 bases at J, leaving 7 bases unmatched. In DNA, the CDR3 is TGTGCCAGTAGTGAGGGACAGGGCGGCGCAGATACGCAGTATTTT. Translated, it gives CASSEGQGGADTQYF.

This chain joins TRBV6-5 and TRBJ2-1, with 9 bases fitting TRBD2. With V trimmed by 6 bases and J by 5 bases, 8 bases remained unmatched. The CDR3 sequence is 15 residues long. Germline values: CDR1 MNHEY, CDR2 SVGAGI. CDR3 region: CASRILAGEDNEQFF. The DNA of the CDR3 is TGTGCCAGCAGGATATTAGCGGGAGAAGACAATGAGCAGTTCTTC.

The rearrangement uses TRBV7-8 and TRBJ1-4; D perhaps matches TRBD1 (5 bases). Germline loops: CDR1 SGHVS, CDR2 FQNEAQ. V shed 5 bases and J shed 2 bases, with 15 bases lying between them. The CDR3 covers 16 residues. The CDR3 coding sequence is TGTGCCAGCAGCCCCCGCAGGGTAGCTACTAATGAAAAACTGTTTTTT. This gives the protein CASSPRRVATNEKLFF.

This clone was observed a single time. This rearrangement joins TRBV24-1 to TRBJ2-1; D possibly matches TRBD1 or TRBD2 (5 bases each). Trimming removed 5 bases at V and 0 bases at J, with 13 bases between. Germline CDR1 and CDR2: KGHDR and SFDVKD. This CDR3 has 16 residues. The CDR3 is CATSGKGPSSYNEQFF. The CDR3 DNA reads TGTGCCACCAGTGGGAAGGGACCAAGCTCCTACAATGAGCAGTTCTTC.

The chain recombines TRBV9 with TRBJ1-1, with D hard to call. Germline-derived CDR1 and CDR2 are SGDLS and YYNGEE. Trimming stripped 4 bases from V and 4 bases from J, with 14 bases between. The length of the CDR3 is 14 residues. The CDR3 coding sequence is TGTGCCAGCAGCCCTCAGGCGGGAAGCACTGAAGCTTTCTTT. Protein sequence: CASSPQAGSTEAFF. The full variable domain, completed using reference TRBV9 and TRBJ1-1, is DSGVTQTPKHLITATGQRVTLRCSPRSGDLSVYWYQQSLDQGLQFLIQYYNGEERAKGNILERFSAQQFPDLHSELNLSSLELGDSALYFCASSPQAGSTEAFFGQGTRLTVV.

V usage is TRBV2 and J usage is TRBJ2-7; D might be TRBD1 (8 bases). CDR3 size: 14 residues. Trimming took off 5 bases at V and 2 bases at J, with 13 bases between the two ends. Per the germline V gene, CDR1 is SNHLY and CDR2 is FYNNEI. This CDR3 reads CASSLQGGAYEQYF. DNA for the CDR3: TGTGCCAGCAGTCTACAGGGGGGGGCCTACGAGCAGTACTTC. Full variable domain (rest looked up from reference TRBV2 and TRBJ2-7): EPEVTQTPSHQVTQMGQEVILRCVPISNHLYFYWYRQILGQKVEFLVSFYNNEISEKSEIFDDQFSVERPDGSNFTLKIRSTKLEDSAMYFCASSLQGGAYEQYFGPGTRLTVT.

The genes are TRBV18 and TRBJ2-5; 8 bases fit TRBD1. V gave up 3 bases and J gave up 4 bases; unmatched junction bases: 7. This CDR3 is built from 15 residues. The V gene's germline CDR1 is KGHSH and CDR2 LQKENI. CDR3 sequence: CASSPATGVGETQYF. The CDR3 DNA sequence: TGTGCCAGCTCACCTGCGACAGGGGTGGGAGAGACCCAGTACTTC. Variable domain in full (rest from reference TRBV18 and TRBJ2-5): NAGVMQNPRHLVRRRGQEARLRCSPMKGHSHVYWYRQLPEEGLKFMVYLQKENIIDESGMPKERFSAEFPKEGPSILRIQQVVRGDSAAYFCASSPATGVGETQYFGPGTRLLVL.

This clone was observed a single time. The chain employs TRBV18 and TRBJ1-2; D remains ambiguous. The CDR3 has 16 residues. The V end lost 3 bases, the J end lost 8 bases, and 22 bases lay between the germline ends. The germline V gene encodes CDR1 KGHSH and CDR2 LQKENI. The CDR3 region is CASSPLREGSASGYTF. For the CDR3, the DNA is TGTGCCAGCTCACCCCTCCGGGAGGGATCGGCTTCGGGCTACACCTTC.

V is TRBV27 and J is TRBJ2-1; 9 bases align to TRBD2. Per germline, CDR1 MNHEY and CDR2 SMNVEV (reference sequence). The V gene end was trimmed by 2 bases and the J gene end by 9 bases; junction bases not matched to a gene: 8. This CDR3 has 15 residues. The CDR3 spells CASSLAGGPFGEQFF. The CDR3 bases are TGTGCCAGCAGTTTAGCGGGAGGGCCTTTTGGTGAGCAGTTCTTC.

The chain carries TRBV28 and TRBJ1-3; 7 nucleotides agree with TRBD1. J gave up 5 bases and V 6 bases, and 10 bases lay outside the gene matches. CDR1 MDHEN and CDR2 SYDVKM come from the germline V gene. The CDR3 covers 15 residues. DNA of the CDR3: TGTGCCAGCAGGGGGGGACAGTTTTACAGAAACACCATATATTTT. This encodes CASRGGQFYRNTIYF. Full variable domain (remainder filled in from reference TRBV28 and TRBJ1-3): DVKVTQSSRYLVKRTGEKVFLECVQDMDHENMFWYRQDPGLGLRLIYFSYDVKMKEKGDIPEGYSVSREKKERFSLILESASTNQTSMYLCASRGGQFYRNTIYFGEGSWLTVV.